The sequence of this T cell receptor beta chain was determined in a study of multiple sclerosis patients with progressive multifocal leukoencephalopathy. Synthetic inline TR CDR3 controls covering all V-J pairings were spiked into each PCR. Sequencing used immunoSEQ multiplex PCR; TCRdb keeps in-frame clones, though not all of them. The repertoire holds about 32,000 clones, with roughly 89% as singletons. The time point here: time of PML onset. JC virus DNA in cerebrospinal fluid confirmed the PML diagnosis. The CDR3 runs 14 residues. Trimming removed 6 bases from V and 5 bases from J, with 11 bases in between. CDR1 and CDR2 from the germline V gene are LNHDA and SQIVND (reference sequence).

V gene TRBV19 combines with J gene TRBJ1-6; weak D call: TRBD1 (5 bases). Sequenced here: PBMCs, sampled from a patient treated with natalizumab. The origin of this receptor is a woman in her thirties or forties with progressive multifocal leukoencephalopathy. CDR3 coding DNA: TGTGCCAGTAGCGCGACGGGGGATAATTCACCCCTCCACTTT. The encoded protein is CASSATGDNSPLHF.